This entry describes one T cell receptor beta chain. TCRdb's table, derived via immunoSEQ multiplex PCR, lists solely in-frame clones and lacks some. Here the sample spans about 59,000 clones, around 94% being singletons. The data were taken from a study of T cell changes during pregnancy in multiple sclerosis. Looked up from germline, CDR1 is SGHVS and CDR2 is FNYEAQ. CDR3 length: 13 residues. Trimming left V 5 bases short and J 4 bases short, with 9 bases between. This receptor was identified in a female donor with multiple sclerosis, enrolled in a pregnancy study. The V call is TRBV7-6, the J call TRBJ1-5, with D possibly matching TRBD1 (5 bases). The sample consisted of CD8+ T cells from peripheral blood mononuclear cells, taken after pregnancy. CDR3 coding DNA: TGTGCCAGCAGCCTCGACAGAAATCAGCCCCAGCATTTT. It specifies CASSLDRNQPQHF.